This T cell receptor (beta chain) was captured in a study of blood T cell repertoires in COVID-19. The CDR3 is made up of 14 amino acids. The V segment lost 3 bases and the J segment 8 bases; nucleotides outside the gene matches: 6. CDR1 and CDR2 from the germline V gene are LGHDT and YNNKEL (reference sequence). Authors' processing steps: Using reference gene primer amplification, nucleated cell counts were estimated. The data were produced by immunoSEQ multiplex PCR, yet TCRdb's version contains in-frame clones alone and is incomplete. The DNA gave D and trimming, while V, J and clone size come from that table. The sample carries roughly 190,000 clones, roughly 87% recorded once. Residents of about two dozen US areas, aged roughly 18 to 89 years, made up the participants. Two consecutive negative NP/OP PCR tests, clearance, or resolved symptoms defined Cohort 3 recovery.

The sequenced sample consisted of PBMCs or T cells enriched from blood (not recorded which). The chain couples TRBV3-1 (or the pseudogene TRBV3-2) to TRBJ1-4, with TRBD1 matching 7 bases. This clonotype was obtained from a woman in her 30s who had recovered from COVID-19. The CDR3 spells CASSHVGQAEKLFF. In DNA, the CDR3 is TGTGCCAGCAGCCACGTAGGACAGGCGGAAAAACTGTTTTTT.